These T cell receptor beta chains were read from a single sample in a study of T cell repertoires in cytomegalovirus infection. TCRdb reprocessed the reads via MiXCR and lists one record per CDR3 protein. Counted here are fewer than 80,000 distinct CDR3 sequences, 3.7% occurring once; the ten biggest clones make up approximately 5%. The sample was PBMCs. The receptor set was obtained from a human donor in good health (CMV status not recorded). Some clones in this sample may be carry-over from other donors' samples. CDR3s include the opening cysteine and the closing phenylalanine or tryptophan. The order of the fields is J gene, D gene, clone size, V gene, CDR3 DNA, CDR3 protein. D genes are given only for firm matches. The size field reads once, few or many counts, or a class when the clone is expanded.

>TRBJ1-3|-|many|TRBV7-8
TGTGCCAGCAGCTCGTGGCGGGCCGGTGCAGGAAACACCATATATTTT
CASSSWRAGAGNTIYF
>TRBJ2-7|-|many|TRBV7-9
TGTGCCAGCAGCCTAGGACCCGAGCAGTACTTC
CASSLGPEQYF
>TRBJ1-1|TRBD1|many|TRBV7-9
TGTGCCAGCAGCCCTCGACAGGGTACTGAAGCTTTCTTT
CASSPRQGTEAFF
>TRBJ2-3|-|many|TRBV2
TGTGCCAGCAGTGGGCGTCCCACAGATACGCAGTATTTT
CASSGRPTDTQYF
>TRBJ2-1|TRBD1|many|TRBV7-9
TGTGCCAGCAGTTGGACAGGGAATGAGCAGTTCTTC
CASSWTGNEQFF
>TRBJ2-3|-|many|TRBV7-9
TGTGCCAGCAGGAAACTAAGTTCCACAGATACGCAGTATTTT
CASRKLSSTDTQYF
>TRBJ1-6|TRBD1|many|TRBV6-5
TGTGCCAGCAGTTACTCGTCCGCAGGGGGTCAAAATTCACCCCTCCACTTT
CASSYSSAGGQNSPLHF
>TRBJ2-6|-|many|TRBV7-2
TGTGCCAGCAGCAAAAAGGGGGGACACTACGCCGGGGGGGCCAACGTCCTGACTTTC
CASSKKGGHYAGGANVLTF
>TRBJ1-5|-|many|TRBV19
TGTGCTTGTGGGGTTCAGCCCCAGCATTTT
CACGVQPQHF
>TRBJ1-2|TRBD1|many|TRBV10-2
TGCGCCAGCAGGACAGGGGACGGCTACACCTTC
CASRTGDGYTF
>TRBJ2-1|-|many|TRBV28
TGTGCCAGCAGTTTCGATAGGAACAACTACAATGAGCAGTTCTTC
CASSFDRNNYNEQFF
>TRBJ1-2|TRBD1|many|TRBV7-8
TGTGCCAGCAGCTTTTCCGGGACAGGCGTAACCTATGGCTACACCTTC
CASSFSGTGVTYGYTF
>TRBJ2-7|TRBD1|many|TRBV28
TGTGCCAGCAGTTTAGGGGGACAGCGAGACTACGAGCAGTACTTC
CASSLGGQRDYEQYF
>TRBJ2-7|-|medium-sized|TRBV7-6
TGTGCCAGCAGCTTAGACCCGAGGTCCTACGAGCAGTACTTC
CASSLDPRSYEQYF